This TCR beta chain was captured by sequencing in a study of control samples from healthy donors and cancer patients. The germline V gene encodes CDR1 SQVTM and CDR2 ANQGSEA. V was clipped by 4 bases and J by 7 bases, with 14 bases between them. This CDR3 is 13 amino acids long. Profiling relied on immunoSEQ multiplex PCR, and the TCRdb table lists in-frame clones only, not all of them. This sample has about 92,000 clones; roughly 82% occur once, and the top ten carry approximately 9.4%. This chain links TRBV29-1 with TRBJ2-1; D call uncertain. The TCR was taken from a woman aged 55-70 years in good health. The sequenced material came from blood. Here the CDR3 reads CSVGGPNRNEQFF. The CDR3 DNA follows: TGCAGCGTTGGTGGGCCCAATCGAAATGAGCAGTTCTTC.